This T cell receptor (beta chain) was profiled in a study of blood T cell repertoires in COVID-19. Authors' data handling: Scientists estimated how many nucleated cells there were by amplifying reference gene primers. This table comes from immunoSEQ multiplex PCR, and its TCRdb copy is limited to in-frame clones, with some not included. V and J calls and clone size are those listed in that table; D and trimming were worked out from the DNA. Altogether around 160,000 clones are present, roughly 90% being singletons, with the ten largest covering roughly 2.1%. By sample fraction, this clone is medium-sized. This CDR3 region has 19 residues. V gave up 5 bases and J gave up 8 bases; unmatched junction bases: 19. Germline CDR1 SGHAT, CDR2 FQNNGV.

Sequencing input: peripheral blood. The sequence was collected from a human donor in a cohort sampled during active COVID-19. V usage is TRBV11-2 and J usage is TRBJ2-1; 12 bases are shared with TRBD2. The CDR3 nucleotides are TGTGCCAGCAGCATATATCCGACTACTAGCGGGGGGAGGGATGATGAGCAGTTCTTC. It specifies CASSIYPTTSGGRDDEQFF.